Shown below are 28 T cell receptor beta chains from a single sample sequenced in a study of blood T cells in healthy people across ages. A second roughly 6 to 12 cycle PCR used barcoded and J-beta primers. TCRdb called the 5' RACE reads again in MiXCR, with one record for every CDR3 protein. The sample records under 750,000 distinct CDR3 sequences, 40% to 50% being singletons. The source material was blood. These TCRs come from a man older than 75 in good health.

The V and J genes are TRBV3-1 and TRBJ2-7, with D possibly being TRBD1 (6 bases). CDR1 and CDR2 from the germline V gene are LGHDT and YNNKEL (reference sequence). The CDR3 is 15 amino acids. V lost 5 bases to trimming and J lost 7 bases, with 21 bases between them. The CDR3 sequence: CASSFTGRFYNEQYF. In nucleotides, the CDR3 is TGTGCCAGCAGCTTCACAGGGCGATTCTACAATGAGCAGTACTTC.

The gene calls are TRBV18 and TRBJ2-5; tentatively, D is TRBD1 (5 bases). V lost 4 bases to trimming and J lost 1 base, with 7 bases between them. The CDR3 contains 13 residues. Germline values: CDR1 KGHSH, CDR2 LQKENI. The CDR3 coding sequence is TGTGCCAGCTCACTGGACATCCAAGAGACCCAGTACTTC. It yields the protein CASSLDIQETQYF.

The rearrangement joins TRBV20-1 to TRBJ2-1, with a weak D call TRBD2 (6 bases). The germline V gene encodes CDR1 DFQATT and CDR2 SNEGSKA (reference sequence). The ends were cut back, 1 base at V and 6 bases at J, with 7 bases in the middle. CDR3 length: 12 residues. CDR3 region: CSARGGGNEQFF. CDR3 DNA sequence: TGCAGTGCTAGAGGGGGAGGCAATGAGCAGTTCTTC.

This clonotype was observed a handful of times. CDR3 DNA sequence: TGTGCCAGCAGCCAAGCCGCGGGACAAGAGACCCAGTACTTC. This sequence encodes CASSQAAGQETQYF. This rearrangement joins TRBV3-1 to TRBJ2-5, with D tentatively TRBD2 (6 bases). In germline, CDR1 is LGHDT, CDR2 YNNKEL (reference sequence). The length of the CDR3 is 14 residues. V lost 1 base and J lost 2, with 8 bases in between.

The V and J genes are TRBV28 and TRBJ2-7; D gene uncertain. The germline gives CDR1 MDHEN, CDR2 SYDVKM. The CDR3 has 15 amino acids. V lost 2 bases and J lost 9, with 20 bases in between. Here the CDR3 reads CASSLDPGPGFVQYF. The CDR3 region has the DNA TGTGCCAGCAGTTTAGATCCCGGGCCCGGCTTCGTGCAGTACTTC.

This rearrangement joins TRBV6-4 to TRBJ2-5, with 9 bases aligning to TRBD1. The DNA end is a closer match to TRBJ2-7, so the J assignment may be wrong. Germline V gives CDR1 MRHNA, CDR2 SNTAGT. The CDR3 consists of 15 residues. The CDR3 bases are TGTGCCAGCAGTGACTCACCGGACAGGGGCTACGAGCAGTACTTC. Its translation is CASSDSPDRGYEQYF.

V and J are TRBV2 and TRBJ1-5, with a weak D call TRBD1 (6 bases). The germline V gene has CDR1 SNHLY and CDR2 FYNNEI. Trimming stripped 6 bases from V and 9 bases from J, with 18 bases between. The CDR3 totals 14 residues. The DNA of the CDR3 is TGTGCCAGCAGGGAACGGACAGCCGGCGGGCCCCAGCATTTT. Protein: CASRERTAGGPQHF.

The chain is built from TRBV4-1 and TRBJ1-4; D gene ambiguous. There are 15 residues in the CDR3. Germline V gene data show CDR1 as MGHRA and CDR2 as YSYEKL. Trimming stripped 1 base from V and 8 bases from J, with 14 bases between. The CDR3 spells CASSQVRNLLEKLFF. In nucleotides, the CDR3 is TGCGCCAGCAGCCAAGTTAGAAATCTCCTGGAAAAACTGTTTTTT.

This clonotype appeared a few times. V gene TRBV12-3 or TRBV12-4 combines with J gene TRBJ2-7; possible D gene TRBD2, 7 bases. V was trimmed by 3 bases and J by 2 bases, leaving 11 bases between them. The CDR3 extends over 14 amino acids. CDR3 residues: CASSFERDTYEQYF. The CDR3 DNA reads TGTGCCAGCAGTTTCGAGCGGGACACCTACGAGCAGTACTTC.

J is TRBJ1-1 and V is TRBV25-1; TRBD1 matches at 8 bases. Germline CDR1 reads MGHDK; CDR2 reads SYGVNS. This CDR3 has 14 amino acids. The junction had 13 bases not matched to a gene; V was cut back by 6 bases and J by 10 bases. In nucleotides, the CDR3 is TGTGCCAGCAGGGAACTCGGACAGGGAGGGAGAGCTTTCTTT. Its protein product is CASRELGQGGRAFF. Complete variable domain (other parts from reference TRBV25-1 and TRBJ1-1): EADIYQTPRYLVIGTGKKITLECSQTMGHDKMYWYQQDPGMELHLIHYSYGVNSTEKGDLSSESTVSRIRTEHFPLTLESARPSHTSQYLCASRELGQGGRAFFGQGTRLTVV.

The chain links TRBV2 to TRBJ1-5; tentative D call: TRBD1 (6 bases). The CDR3 consists of 14 residues. Trimming took off 6 bases at V and 9 bases at J, with 18 bases between the two ends. Germline loops: CDR1 SNHLY, CDR2 FYNNEI. Here the CDR3 DNA reads TGTGCCAGCAGGTCGCAGGGGAGGGATGGGCCCCAGCATTTT. This sequence encodes CASRSQGRDGPQHF. Drawing the rest from reference TRBV2 and TRBJ1-5, the complete variable domain is EPEVTQTPSHQVTQMGQEVILRCVPISNHLYFYWYRQILGQKVEFLVSFYNNEISEKSEIFDDQFSVERPDGSNFTLKIRSTKLEDSAMYFCASRSQGRDGPQHFGDGTRLSIL.

V and J are TRBV7-3 and TRBJ2-5, with D possibly called TRBD1 or TRBD2 (5 bases each). The CDR3 length is 15 residues. The V end was cut by 2 bases, the J end by 2 bases, with 12 bases between. The germline V gene has CDR1 SGHTA and CDR2 FQGTGA. The CDR3 here is CASSLSGTYQETQYF. The CDR3 DNA is TGTGCCAGCAGCTTATCCGGGACGTATCAAGAGACCCAGTACTTC.

The rearrangement joins TRBV20-1 to TRBJ1-2; D gene ambiguous. The V gene lost 6 bases and the J gene lost 3 bases, with 14 bases spanning the gap. This CDR3 has 13 residues. Germline lookup yields CDR1 DFQATT and CDR2 SNEGSKA (reference sequence). The CDR3 here is CSAPRPTDYGYTF. The CDR3 DNA reads as TGCAGTGCCCCTCGTCCGACGGACTATGGCTACACCTTC.

V gene TRBV6-6 combines with J gene TRBJ2-1, with a possible D match to TRBD2 (5 bases). Germline assignment: CDR1 MNHNY and CDR2 SVGAGI (reference sequence). The CDR3 is made up of 12 amino acids. V lost 8 bases to trimming and J lost 7 bases, with 12 bases between them. Here the CDR3 reads CASLLAGNEQFF. CDR3 DNA: TGTGCCAGCTTGCTAGCAGGAAATGAGCAGTTCTTC.

V is TRBV6-5 and J is TRBJ1-6, with 9 bases identical to TRBD1. Germline-derived CDR1 and CDR2 are MNHEY and SVGAGI. The CDR3 totals 14 residues. The junction had 2 bases not matched to a gene; V was cut back by 2 bases and J by 9 bases. The CDR3 protein is CASSYNRGPSPLHF. The CDR3 bases are TGTGCCAGCAGTTACAACAGGGGGCCTTCACCCCTCCACTTT.

The rearrangement links TRBV7-2 to TRBJ2-3; possible D gene TRBD2, 5 bases. This CDR3 has 13 residues. Trimming took off 8 bases at V and 3 bases at J, with 12 bases between the two ends. CDR1 and CDR2 from the germline V gene are SGHTA and FQGNSA. The CDR3 DNA reads TGTGCCAGCTCCTCCGGGGAAACAGATACGCAGTATTTT. This sequence encodes CASSSGETDTQYF.

The rearrangement joins TRBV7-2 to TRBJ1-1, with D maybe TRBD1 (6 bases). The CDR3 runs 16 residues. V lost 0 bases and J 7 bases, leaving 18 bases between the germline ends. Germline V gene sequence: CDR1 SGHTA, CDR2 FQGNSA. The CDR3 loop is CASSLAVGGSVREAFF. The CDR3 coding sequence is TGTGCCAGCAGCTTAGCCGTAGGGGGGAGCGTCCGTGAAGCTTTCTTT.

The chain carries TRBV5-1 and TRBJ2-3; D could derive from TRBD1 or TRBD2 (5 bases each). Trimming removed 6 bases from V and 5 bases from J, with 16 bases in between. Germline lookup yields CDR1 SGHRS and CDR2 YFSETQ. This CDR3 spans 14 amino acids. CDR3 DNA sequence: TGCGCCAGCAACCTAGCCAGGGTCCTAGATACGCAGTATTTT. This sequence encodes CASNLARVLDTQYF.

This chain connects TRBV5-1 to TRBJ2-4, with 9 bases matching TRBD1. Gene TRBJ2-7 matches the end of the DNA better, so the J call may be wrong. Germline V lookup: CDR1 SGHRS, CDR2 YFSETQ. The CDR3 sequence is 16 residues long. The DNA for the CDR3 is TGCGCCAGCAGCTTGGAAGGTCCGGGACAGGGTTACGAGCAGTACTTC. It encodes CASSLEGPGQGYEQYF.

The rearrangement uses TRBV5-8 and TRBJ1-6, with a tentative D call TRBD1 (6 bases). Trimming cost V 2 bases and J 6 bases, with 12 bases left between them. This CDR3 comprises 15 residues. In germline, CDR1 is SGHTS, CDR2 YDEGEE. CDR3: CASSFGGGINSPLHF. The CDR3 region has the DNA TGTGCCAGCAGCTTCGGAGGGGGGATTAATTCACCCCTCCACTTT.

The table lists this clonotype with a few counts. V is TRBV6-2 or TRBV6-3 and J is TRBJ2-7; 7 nucleotides align to TRBD2. The V gene end was trimmed by 5 bases and the J gene end by 3 bases; junction bases not matched to a gene: 7. CDR3 length: 14 residues. CDR1 and CDR2 from the germline V gene are MNHEY and SVGEGT. The CDR3 loop reads CASSELANLYEQYF. DNA of the CDR3: TGTGCCAGCAGTGAACTAGCGAACCTCTACGAGCAGTACTTC.

The chain's CDR3 is CASSKAGVGNEKLFF. DNA of the CDR3: TGTGCCAGCAGCAAAGCAGGGGTCGGTAATGAAAAACTGTTTTTT. The J gene is TRBJ1-4, the V gene TRBV7-9; tentative D call: TRBD1 (6 bases). The CDR3 runs to 15 residues. V lost 5 bases, J lost 4 bases, and 14 bases lay in between. CDR1 and CDR2 from the germline V gene are SEHNR and FQNEAQ (reference sequence).

This rearrangement joins TRBV5-1 to TRBJ2-1; TRBD2 matches 8 bases. The CDR3 has 17 residues. V lost 4 bases, J lost 8 bases, and 17 bases stayed unmatched. The germline CDR1 and CDR2 sequences are SGHRS and YFSETQ. This CDR3 is CASSRLSNRIGGDEQFF. CDR3 bases: TGCGCCAGCAGCAGATTATCGAATAGAATCGGGGGGGATGAGCAGTTCTTC.

V and J are TRBV6-5 and TRBJ2-5; 7 bases agree with TRBD1. The DNA end lines up better with TRBJ2-7; the J call may be wrong. Germline V gene data show CDR1 as MNHEY and CDR2 as SVGAGI. CDR3 length: 14 amino acids. CDR3 sequence reads: CASSYTGTAYEQYF. Written as DNA, the CDR3 is TGTGCCAGCAGTTACACCGGGACAGCCTACGAGCAGTACTTC.

This rearrangement joins TRBV9 to TRBJ2-3; TRBD2 matches 11 bases. Trimming cost V 0 bases and J 5 bases; bases outside gene matches: 8. There are 17 residues in the CDR3. Germline V gene sequence: CDR1 SGDLS, CDR2 YYNGEE. The CDR3 here is CASSVAGTGLAGDTQYF. As DNA, the CDR3 is TGTGCCAGCAGCGTAGCAGGAACCGGACTAGCGGGAGATACGCAGTATTTT.

This clonotype has just a few counts. The chain employs TRBV20-1 and TRBJ2-3, with TRBD2 as a possible D gene (6 bases). The CDR3 totals 15 residues. Germline CDR1 is DFQATT and CDR2 is SNEGSKA (reference sequence). The V end lost 1 base, the J end lost 4 bases, and 15 bases lay between the germline ends. Here the CDR3 DNA reads TGCAGTGCTAGAGGCCGCATCGGGGGTGCAGATACGCAGTATTTT. It encodes CSARGRIGGADTQYF.

This clonotype was seen more than once but under ten times. The CDR3 protein is CASSLGIQGYENGYTF. The DNA of the CDR3 is TGTGCCAGCAGCTTAGGTATCCAGGGCTACGAAAATGGCTACACCTTC. This chain uses TRBV7-9 with TRBJ1-2; a weak D match, TRBD1 (5 bases). Per the germline V gene, CDR1 is SEHNR and CDR2 is FQNEAQ (reference sequence). V lost 1 base and J 6 bases, leaving 18 bases between the germline ends. This CDR3 region has 16 residues.

The chain combines TRBV5-1 with TRBJ2-1, with 12 bases that match TRBD2. Trimming removed 4 bases from V and 6 bases from J; junction bases left unmatched: 23. Germline CDR1 is SGHRS and CDR2 is YFSETQ. The CDR3 runs 21 residues. Written as DNA, the CDR3 is TGCGCCAGCAGCACCAGCTTACCCCCTAAGCGGGGACTAGCGGGTCTCAATGAGCAGTTCTTC. Its translation is CASSTSLPPKRGLAGLNEQFF.